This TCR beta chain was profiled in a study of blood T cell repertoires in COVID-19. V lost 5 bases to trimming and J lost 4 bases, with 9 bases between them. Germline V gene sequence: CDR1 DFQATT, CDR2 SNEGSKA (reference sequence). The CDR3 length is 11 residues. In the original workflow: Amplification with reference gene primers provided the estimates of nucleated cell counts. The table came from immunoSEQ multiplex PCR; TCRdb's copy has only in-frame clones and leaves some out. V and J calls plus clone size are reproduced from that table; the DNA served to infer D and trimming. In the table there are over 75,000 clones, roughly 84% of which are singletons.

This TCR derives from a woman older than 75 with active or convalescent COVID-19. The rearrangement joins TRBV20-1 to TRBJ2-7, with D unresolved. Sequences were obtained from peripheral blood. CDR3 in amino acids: CSAGLRYEQYF. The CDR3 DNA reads TGCAGTGCTGGCCTGAGGTACGAGCAGTACTTC.